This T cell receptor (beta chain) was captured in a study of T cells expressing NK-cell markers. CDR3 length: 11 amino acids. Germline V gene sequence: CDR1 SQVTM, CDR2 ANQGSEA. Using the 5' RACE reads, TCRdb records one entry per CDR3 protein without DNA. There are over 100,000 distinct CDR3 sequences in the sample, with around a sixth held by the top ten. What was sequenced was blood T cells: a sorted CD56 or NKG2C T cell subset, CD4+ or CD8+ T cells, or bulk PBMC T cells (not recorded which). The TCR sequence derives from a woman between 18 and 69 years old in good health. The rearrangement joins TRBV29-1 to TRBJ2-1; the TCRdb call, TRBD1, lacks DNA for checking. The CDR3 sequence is CSAPLGYEQFF.